Listed below are T cell receptor beta chains from one sample, sequenced in a study of glioma-infiltrating T cells after dendritic cell vaccination. Clones were sequenced by immunoSEQ multiplex PCR, and TCRdb holds only the in-frame ones, with some missing. Of 75,000 to 95,000 clones in the sample, roughly 87% were seen once. The sample consisted of blood, taken after dendritic cell vaccination. The receptors here all came from a human donor with glioblastoma. Both conserved end residues are part of each CDR3. The D gene is left open where the match is weak. Size values are once, few and many counts, or a class for expanded clones, and some rows have none.

V gene	D gene	J gene	clone size	CDR3 DNA	CDR3 protein
TRBV4-2	-	TRBJ1-1	-	TGTGCCAGCAGCCAAGGGAGATACTTGAGGGCTTTCTTT	CASSQGRYLRAFF
TRBV11-1	-	TRBJ2-7	-	TGTGCCAGCAGCAAGAGGAGTAGCGAGCAGTACTTC	CASSKRSSEQYF
TRBV9	-	TRBJ1-2	-	TGTGCCAGCAGCGTAGAGCCAGGGAATTATGGCTACACCTTC	CASSVEPGNYGYTF
TRBV18	-	TRBJ1-5	-	TGTGCCAGCTCACCGATAAGTGAGGGCAATCAGCCCCAGCATTTT	CASSPISEGNQPQHF
TRBV19	-	TRBJ2-5	once	TGTGCCAGTAGTATCCGCCCCCCCTACGGGAGCCAAGAGACCCAGTACTTC	CASSIRPPYGSQETQYF
TRBV18	TRBD2	TRBJ2-7	-	TGTGCCAGCTCACCATCTAGCGGGATCACGAGCGAGCAGTACTTC	CASSPSSGITSEQYF
TRBV10-3	TRBD1	TRBJ2-3	few	TGTGCCATCAGTGGGACAGGGACCACAGATACGCAGTATTTT	CAISGTGTTDTQYF
TRBV18	-	TRBJ2-7	-	TGTGCCAGCTCACCGCAGAACAGAGCCTACGAGCAGTACTTC	CASSPQNRAYEQYF
TRBV6-1	TRBD2	TRBJ2-2	-	TGTGCCAGCAGTGGGGGAGGGAGTTTGGCCGGGGAGCTGTTTTTT	CASSGGGSLAGELFF
TRBV6-1	-	TRBJ1-2	-	TGTGCCAGCAGTGAAGGGTGGGAGACAATCTATGGCTACACCTTC	CASSEGWETIYGYTF
TRBV10-1	-	TRBJ1-1	-	TGCGCCAGCAGTGAGTCCGGGACGCGGGGAGCTTTCTTT	CASSESGTRGAFF
TRBV18	-	TRBJ1-2	-	TGTGCCAGCTCACCTACCCGAGGCATTAGTGGCTCCTTC	CASSPTRGISGSF
TRBV5-1	TRBD2	TRBJ2-7	-	TGTGCCAGCAGGACTAGCGGGACCTCCTACGAGCAGTACTTC	CASRTSGTSYEQYF
TRBV18	TRBD1	TRBJ1-1	-	TGTGCCAGCTCACCGGTCGACAGGGCGTTGAACACTGAAGCTTTCTTT	CASSPVDRALNTEAFF
TRBV4-3	TRBD2	TRBJ2-5	-	TGCGCCAGCAGCCGGTCTGGTGTAGCGGGAGACGAGACCCAGTACTTC	CASSRSGVAGDETQYF
TRBV5-4	TRBD2	TRBJ2-1	-	TGTGCCAGCACCCTAGGGGAGGGCTTAACCTACAATGAGCAGTTCTTC	CASTLGEGLTYNEQFF
TRBV11-3	-	TRBJ2-7	-	TGTGCCAGCAGGCTCCTAGGGGCGGCCTCCTACGAGCAGTACTTC	CASRLLGAASYEQYF
TRBV6-6	TRBD1	TRBJ1-6	few	TGTGCCAGCAGTTACTCCCGGGACAGCCCTACTTCCCTCCACTTT	CASSYSRDSPTSLHF
TRBV19	-	TRBJ1-5	-	TGTGCCAGTAGTATCTTACTATACCGGGATACCAATCAGCCCCAGCATTTT	CASSILLYRDTNQPQHF
TRBV28	-	TRBJ1-1	-	TGTGCCAGCAGTTACCGCGACAAGAACACTGAAGCTTTCTTT	CASSYRDKNTEAFF
TRBV6-1	TRBD1	TRBJ1-5	-	TGTGCCAGCAGAGCCCAACAGGGGTTCAATCAGCCCCAGCATTTT	CASRAQQGFNQPQHF
TRBV5-1	-	TRBJ2-7	-	TGCGCCAGCAGCAAACAGCCTAGCTCCTACGAGCAGTACTTC	CASSKQPSSYEQYF
TRBV6-5	-	TRBJ2-7	few	TGTGCCAGCAGTCCCCCGATTGGAGGCGAGCAGTACTTC	CASSPPIGGEQYF
TRBV18	TRBD1	TRBJ1-2	-	TGTGCCAGCTCCGGGACAGGGAAGGGCTATGGCTACACCTTC	CASSGTGKGYGYTF
TRBV23-1	TRBD1	TRBJ2-7	-	TGCGCCAGACGACCCAGGGACAGGGGGCACGAGCAGTACTTC	CARRPRDRGHEQYF
TRBV29-1	-	TRBJ2-7	-	TGCAGCGTTAAAGTGGGCCGAAGCTCCTACGAGCAGTACTTC	CSVKVGRSSYEQYF
TRBV25-1	TRBD2	TRBJ2-1	-	TGTGCCAGCAGTGACTCAACGAGCGGGAGGGCGAGGAATGAGCAGTTCTTC	CASSDSTSGRARNEQFF
TRBV5-4	TRBD1	TRBJ1-6	-	TGTGCCAGCAGCTTGGGCAGGGGGGACTCACCCCTCCACTTT	CASSLGRGDSPLHF
TRBV9	TRBD2	TRBJ2-1	-	TGTGCCAGCAGCGAGGGATTGGCGGGGGGGGGAAATGAGCAGTTCTTC	CASSEGLAGGGNEQFF
TRBV4-3	TRBD2	TRBJ2-7	-	TGCGCCAGCAGCCAAGAAGCGGGAGACCCCTACGAGCAGTACTTC	CASSQEAGDPYEQYF
TRBV29-1	-	TRBJ1-2	-	TGCAGCGTTGAAGATCAGGGCACCTATGGCTACACCTTC	CSVEDQGTYGYTF
TRBV5-4	-	TRBJ2-7	-	TGTGCCAGCAGCTTGGGAGGGTACGAGCAGTACTTC	CASSLGGYEQYF